The T cell receptor (beta chain) under discussion was sequenced for a study of T cell responses to AZD1222 COVID-19 vaccine. Assay: immunoSEQ multiplex PCR; the TCRdb copy retains only in-frame clones and omits some. The repertoire includes 75,000 to 100,000 clones, more than 80% of them detected once, and more than 9.5% sits in the top ten. This TCR came from an adult in good health. The specimen was peripheral blood, collected on day 0 of AZD1222 vaccination.

The DNA for the CDR3 is TGCAGTGCTAGTGTAGGGGCTTCTATCTACGAGCAGTACTTC. Amino acid sequence: CSASVGASIYEQYF. The rearrangement uses TRBV20-1 and TRBJ2-7, with D perhaps TRBD1 (5 bases). Germline values: CDR1 DFQATT, CDR2 SNEGSKA (reference sequence). V lost 3 bases to trimming and J lost 3 bases, with 15 bases between them. This CDR3 spans 14 amino acids.